The 26 T cell receptor beta chains below all came from one sample that was sequenced in a study of cytomegalovirus exposure and HLA in healthy donors. PCR primers comprised 60 Vbeta and 13 Jbeta primers. Assay: immunoSEQ multiplex PCR; the TCRdb copy retains only in-frame clones and omits some. This table holds 95,000 to 100,000 clones, about 80% found once. The sequenced material came from PBMCs. The receptors shown here come from a man aged 35-49 years in good health and CMV-seronegative.

The chain couples TRBV6-4 to TRBJ1-2; TRBD1 is a possible D gene (6 bases). V was trimmed by 1 base and J by 7 bases, leaving 13 bases between them. The CDR3 runs to 14 residues. The germline V gene encodes CDR1 MRHNA and CDR2 SNTAGT. CDR3 residues: CASSDWVRGSGYTF. The CDR3 DNA follows: TGTGCCAGCAGTGACTGGGTCAGGGGAAGTGGCTACACCTTC.

This chain joins TRBV27 and TRBJ2-7; the match to TRBD1 covers 9 bases. V was clipped by 6 bases and J by 1 base; unmatched bases: 10. Germline V gene data show CDR1 as MNHEY and CDR2 as SMNVEV (reference sequence). CDR3 size: 16 residues. The DNA for the CDR3 is TGTGCCAGCAGCCCAAGGGGACAGGGAAGTTCCTACGAGCAGTACTTC. Residues: CASSPRGQGSSYEQYF.

The genes are TRBV9 and TRBJ1-1, with 8 positions matching TRBD1. Germline lookup yields CDR1 SGDLS and CDR2 YYNGEE. V trimming: 4 bases; J trimming: 4 bases; junction bases outside the gene matches: 12. The CDR3 extends over 16 amino acids. The CDR3 DNA sequence: TGTGCCAGCAGCCCCCGGACAGGGAGTGGTGGCACTGAAGCTTTCTTT. Its translation: CASSPRTGSGGTEAFF.

The CDR3 sequence is CASSQVGYDTEQFF. The CDR3, as DNA: TGCGCCAGCAGCCAAGTGGGCTACGACACTGAGCAGTTCTTC. The V call is TRBV4-3, the J call TRBJ2-1; no clear D gene. V lost 1 base and J lost 9, with 13 bases in between. Germline CDR1 and CDR2: LGHNA and YSLEER. The CDR3 loop spans 14 amino acids.

The rearrangement uses TRBV2 and TRBJ1-1, with TRBD1 identical over 8 bases. The CDR3 contains 15 residues. The V gene end was trimmed by 2 bases and the J gene end by 10 bases; junction bases not matched to a gene: 12. Germline assignment: CDR1 SNHLY and CDR2 FYNNEI. The DNA of the CDR3 is TGTGCCAGCAGTGAAACCCACGGGACAGGATGGGGAGCTTTCTTT. This codes for CASSETHGTGWGAFF.

The chain has TRBV19 and TRBJ1-1; 11 bases map to TRBD1. The trim removed 5 bases at V and 2 bases at J, leaving 7 bases unmatched. This CDR3 has 16 residues. CDR1 is LNHDA, CDR2 SQIVND, per germline (reference sequence). The CDR3 sequence is CASSWTGGLTNTEAFF. The CDR3 DNA reads TGTGCCAGTAGTTGGACAGGGGGCCTCACCAACACTGAAGCTTTCTTT.

This rearrangement joins TRBV7-9 to TRBJ1-5; 10 bases agree with TRBD1. Germline-derived CDR1 and CDR2 are SEHNR and FQNEAQ (reference sequence). This CDR3 is 17 amino acids long. After removal of 4 bases from V and 5 bases from J, the junction contained 11 bases not matched to a gene. The CDR3 spells CASSSAVGQGPDQPQHF. CDR3 nucleotides: TGTGCCAGCAGCTCCGCAGTGGGACAGGGGCCGGATCAGCCCCAGCATTTT.

The chain couples TRBV12-5 to TRBJ1-5, with D unresolved. The germline V gene encodes CDR1 LGHNT and CDR2 FRNRAP. Between the trimmed V and J ends, which lost 7 bases and 9 bases, there was a span of 13 bases. The CDR3 covers 12 residues. The CDR3 protein is CASASSEGPQHF. In nucleotides, the CDR3 is TGTGCTAGTGCCTCATCCGAGGGGCCCCAGCATTTT.

J is TRBJ2-1 and V is TRBV5-4, with 7 bases identical to TRBD2. The V segment lost 1 base and the J segment 2 bases; nucleotides outside the gene matches: 6. Germline CDR1 and CDR2: SGHNT and YYREEE (reference sequence). The length of the CDR3 is 16 residues. CDR3 amino acids: CASSLKRAGAYNEQFF. The CDR3 DNA follows: TGTGCCAGCAGCTTGAAGCGGGCGGGGGCCTACAATGAGCAGTTCTTC. The full variable domain, completed using reference TRBV5-4 and TRBJ2-1, is ETGVTQSPTHLIKTRGQQVTLRCSSQSGHNTVSWYQQALGQGPQFIFQYYREEENGRGNFPPRFSGLQFPNYSSELNVNALELDDSALYLCASSLKRAGAYNEQFFGPGTRLTVL.

The chain recombines TRBV18 with TRBJ2-7; 14 bases are shared with TRBD2. J gave up 6 bases and V 3 bases, and 7 bases lay outside the gene matches. Germline V gene data show CDR1 as KGHSH and CDR2 as LQKENI. CDR3 size: 16 residues. For the CDR3, the DNA is TGTGCCAGCTCACCTCGACTAGCGGGGGGGCGGGGCGAGCAGTACGTC. This gives the protein CASSPRLAGGRGEQYV.

The chain couples TRBV14 to TRBJ1-6, with D possibly matching TRBD1 (6 bases). This CDR3 region has 16 residues. Germline lookup yields CDR1 SGHDN and CDR2 FVKESK. Trimming removed 3 bases at V and 2 bases at J, with 11 bases between. The CDR3 bases are TGTGCCAGCAGCCAGGCCAGGGGAGCCTATAATTCACCCCTCCACTTT. It codes for CASSQARGAYNSPLHF.

This clone was detected a few times. The rearrangement links TRBV7-2 to TRBJ1-4, with a tentative D call TRBD1 (5 bases). Germline-derived CDR1 and CDR2 are SGHTA and FQGNSA. Trimming took off 5 bases at V and 7 bases at J, with 14 bases between the two ends. The CDR3 totals 14 residues. CDR3 in DNA: TGTGCCAGCAGCCAGACAGAGCCTCCTGAAAAACTGTTTTTT. It translates to CASSQTEPPEKLFF.

The chain combines TRBV30 with TRBJ2-5; 7 bases map to TRBD2. The CDR3 sequence is 12 residues long. V was pared by 1 base and J by 4 bases, with 0 bases of the junction left unmatched. Germline CDR1 reads GTSNPN; CDR2 reads SVGIG (reference sequence). The CDR3 DNA reads TGTGCCTGGAGTGCTAGCGGAGAGACCCAGTACTTC. Its protein is CAWSASGETQYF.

The chain uses TRBV18 and TRBJ2-5; weak D call: TRBD1 (5 bases). CDR3 length: 14 amino acids. Germline V gene sequence: CDR1 KGHSH, CDR2 LQKENI. Trimming pared 6 bases from V and 3 bases from J, leaving 14 bases between. CDR3 residues: CASSLSQGKETQYF. CDR3 nucleotide sequence: TGTGCCAGCTCTCTCTCTCAGGGAAAAGAGACCCAGTACTTC.

This chain connects TRBV5-4 to TRBJ2-7; 13 bases align to TRBD2. Germline assignment: CDR1 SGHNT and CDR2 YYREEE (reference sequence). The CDR3 covers 15 residues. Unmatched junction bases numbered 9, after V lost 5 bases and J lost 7 bases. The CDR3 here is CASRATSGGALEQYF. CDR3 in DNA: TGTGCCAGCAGGGCCACTAGCGGGGGGGCCTTGGAGCAGTACTTC.

The V and J genes are TRBV5-5 and TRBJ1-1; D possibly corresponds to TRBD1 (5 bases). The germline CDR1 and CDR2 sequences are SGHKS and YYEKEE (reference sequence). V was trimmed by 4 bases and J by 6 bases, leaving 19 bases between them. The CDR3 loop spans 15 amino acids. The chain's CDR3 is CASSPWGGGMAEAFF. CDR3 sequence (DNA): TGTGCCAGCAGCCCCTGGGGGGGAGGGATGGCTGAAGCTTTCTTT.

CDR3 region: CASSQGRVNGYTF. In nucleotides, the CDR3 is TGTGCCAGCAGTCAGGGCAGGGTAAATGGCTACACCTTC. The chain links TRBV6-5 to TRBJ1-2; TRBD1 might be the D (5 bases). Trimming took 5 bases from V and 6 from J, leaving 13 bases between them. Germline V CDR1 and CDR2: MNHEY, SVGAGI. CDR3 length: 13 amino acids.

The rearrangement links TRBV11-2 to TRBJ2-2, with D perhaps matching TRBD2 (7 bases). The V gene lost 1 base and the J gene lost 7 bases, with 16 bases spanning the gap. CDR1 and CDR2 (germline): SGHAT, FQNNGV. The CDR3 extends over 16 amino acids. DNA of the CDR3: TGTGCCAGCAGCTTAGTAATTGGGGGGGCCGGCGGGGAGCTGTTTTTT. Protein sequence: CASSLVIGGAGGELFF.

V gene TRBV6-1 combines with J gene TRBJ1-5, with D uncertain. Germline V gives CDR1 MNHNS, CDR2 SASEGT. Trimming pared 3 bases from V and 2 bases from J, leaving 8 bases between. The CDR3 totals 14 residues. The CDR3 nucleotides read TGTGCCAGCAGTGACTTAGTTGGCAATCAGCCCCAGCATTTT. It codes for CASSDLVGNQPQHF.

The genes are TRBV7-3 and TRBJ2-1, with 11 bases aligning to TRBD2. Unmatched junction bases numbered 6, after V lost 1 base and J lost 7 bases. The CDR3 is 16 residues long. The germline gives CDR1 SGHTA, CDR2 FQGTGA. Here the CDR3 reads CASSLNALAGANEQFF. CDR3 nucleotide sequence: TGTGCCAGCAGCTTAAATGCACTAGCGGGGGCAAATGAGCAGTTCTTC.

This clone was picked up one time. The V gene is TRBV2, the J gene TRBJ1-1, with 7 nucleotides matching TRBD1. Trimming removed 2 bases from V and 2 bases from J; junction bases left unmatched: 5. Germline assignment: CDR1 SNHLY and CDR2 FYNNEI. This CDR3 spans 15 amino acids. The CDR3 reads CASSEMGTANTEAFF. For the CDR3, the DNA is TGTGCCAGCAGTGAAATGGGGACAGCTAACACTGAAGCTTTCTTT.

The CDR3 bases are TGTGCCACCCTACCCGGGCAGGGGGCCGTAGATACGCAGTATTTT. Amino acid sequence: CATLPGQGAVDTQYF. The chain links TRBV6-6 to TRBJ2-3, with 8 bases fitting TRBD1. Germline V CDR1 and CDR2: MNHNY, SVGAGI (reference sequence). Trimming removed 10 bases from V and 5 bases from J; junction bases left unmatched: 14. CDR3 length: 15 amino acids.

The CDR3, as DNA: TGTGCCAGCAGCTCGGACCACAAAACTAGCGGGGGGCAAGAGACCCAGTACTTC. Translation gives CASSSDHKTSGGQETQYF. The chain uses TRBV7-6 and TRBJ2-5; 12 bases map to TRBD2. This CDR3 has 18 residues. Trimming took 4 bases from V and 2 from J; bases not matched to a gene: 11. CDR1 and CDR2 (germline): SGHVS, FNYEAQ.

V is TRBV13 and J is TRBJ1-2; 11 bases agree with TRBD1. The CDR3 is 14 residues long. V lost 5 bases, J lost 9 bases, and 8 bases stayed unmatched. CDR1 and CDR2 from the germline V gene are PRHDT and FYEKMQ (reference sequence). CDR3 sequence: CASSPPDRGHSYTF. DNA for the CDR3: TGTGCCAGCAGCCCGCCGGACAGGGGGCATAGCTACACCTTC. The whole variable domain, filled in from reference TRBV13 and TRBJ1-2, reads AAGVIQSPRHLIKEKRETATLKCYPIPRHDTVYWYQQGPGQDPQFLISFYEKMQSDKGSIPDRFSAQQFSDYHSELNMSSLELGDSALYFCASSPPDRGHSYTFGSGTRLTVV.

The gene calls are TRBV12-5 and TRBJ2-2, with 7 bases aligning to TRBD2. The CDR3 is 14 residues long. The V gene's germline CDR1 is LGHNT and CDR2 FRNRAP. Trimming cost V 5 bases and J 0 bases; bases outside gene matches: 0. Here the CDR3 reads CASGAGANTGELFF. The CDR3 DNA is TGTGCTAGTGGTGCGGGAGCGAACACCGGGGAGCTGTTTTTT.

The V call is TRBV28, the J call TRBJ1-1, with D perhaps TRBD1 (5 bases). V was pared by 5 bases and J by 1 base, with 17 bases between. Germline V gene data show CDR1 as MDHEN and CDR2 as SYDVKM. CDR3 length: 16 amino acids. The CDR3 region has the DNA TGTGCCAGCAGTCCCAGGGTTGGGGGGAGGAACACTGAAGCTTTCTTT. Translation: CASSPRVGGRNTEAFF.